Listed below are T cell receptor beta chains from one sample, sequenced in a study of CD8 T cells in Susac syndrome. In TCRdb, the immunoSEQ multiplex PCR reads were re-called with MiXCR into one record per CDR3 protein. The sample yields about 180,000 distinct CDR3 sequences, around 95% seen once. The material sequenced was CD4+ T cells from PBMCs. All receptors derive from a human donor with multiple sclerosis. Each CDR3 is given with its conserved first and last residue. D genes are given only for firm matches. Size tells how often a clone was seen (once, few, many) or the class of an expanded clone, and some rows leave it out.

TRBJ1-2	TRBV30	NA	NA	CAWARGSDYGYTF	TGTGCCTGGGCGCGGGGATCGGACTATGGCTACACCTTC
TRBJ1-1	TRBV6-6	NA	NA	CASSREGYTEAFF	TGTGCCAGCAGCCGGGAGGGGTACACTGAAGCTTTCTTT
TRBJ2-2	TRBV11-2	TRBD2	NA	CASSYGLAAAGELFF	TGTGCCAGCAGCTATGGACTAGCGGCGGCCGGGGAGCTGTTTTTT
TRBJ2-3	TRBV12-5	NA	NA	CASGLARGTDTQYF	TGTGCTAGTGGTTTGGCCCGGGGAACAGATACGCAGTATTTT
TRBJ1-2	TRBV7-2	NA	once	CASSLNRAYNYGYTF	TGTGCCAGCAGCTTAAACAGGGCTTATAACTATGGCTACACCTTC
TRBJ2-2	TRBV9	TRBD2	NA	CASSVASGAGELFF	TGTGCCAGCAGCGTAGCTAGCGGGGCCGGGGAGCTGTTTTTT
TRBJ2-1	TRBV5-4	TRBD2	NA	CASSPGTTTANEQFF	TGTGCCAGCAGTCCAGGGACTACTACGGCCAATGAGCAGTTCTTC
TRBJ1-2	TRBV19	NA	NA	CASRRYPGETYGYTF	TGTGCCAGCCGGAGGTATCCAGGCGAAACCTATGGCTACACCTTC
TRBJ2-1	TRBV29-1	NA	NA	CSVESGSSYNEQFF	TGCAGCGTTGAAAGCGGAAGCTCCTACAATGAGCAGTTCTTC
TRBJ1-2	TRBV6-2/TRBV6-3	NA	NA	CASSTGTGSRPYGYTF	TGTGCCAGCAGCACCGGCACAGGGTCGAGGCCCTATGGCTACACCTTC
TRBJ1-1	TRBV2	NA	NA	CATTPGPSYTEAFF	TGTGCCACCACCCCGGGACCCAGCTACACTGAAGCTTTCTTT
TRBJ2-7	TRBV7-2	NA	NA	CASSYRVGEQYF	TGTGCCAGCAGCTACAGGGTGGGGGAGCAGTACTTC
TRBJ1-1	TRBV29-1	NA	few	CSVTGHTEAFF	TGCAGCGTTACAGGGCACACTGAAGCTTTCTTT
TRBJ2-3	TRBV14	NA	NA	CASSLFPDTQYF	TGTGCCAGCAGCCTTTTTCCAGATACGCAGTATTTT
TRBJ2-3	TRBV12-3/TRBV12-4	NA	NA	CASRAGPSTDTQYF	TGTGCCAGTCGAGCGGGTCCCAGCACAGATACGCAGTATTTT
TRBJ2-3	TRBV23-1	NA	NA	CASSRGPGVTQYF	TGCGCCAGCAGCCGAGGTCCAGGGGTTACGCAGTATTTT
TRBJ2-1	TRBV20-1	NA	NA	CSAREGGAYNEQFF	TGCAGTGCTAGAGAGGGCGGGGCCTACAATGAGCAGTTCTTC
TRBJ2-2	TRBV20-1	NA	NA	CSASQEYTGELFF	TGCAGTGCTAGCCAGGAGTACACCGGGGAGCTGTTTTTT
TRBJ1-2	TRBV2	NA	NA	CASGAGLKGYTF	TGTGCCTCCGGGGCAGGGTTGAAGGGCTACACCTTC
TRBJ2-7	TRBV5-4	NA	NA	CASSSDPPYEQYF	TGTGCCAGCAGCTCGGACCCGCCCTACGAGCAGTACTTC
TRBJ1-4	TRBV20-1	TRBD1	NA	CSASRTGEKLFF	TGCAGTGCTTCTCGGACAGGTGAAAAACTGTTTTTT
TRBJ2-7	TRBV30	NA	NA	CAWNAAATYEQYF	TGTGCCTGGAACGCAGCGGCGACCTACGAGCAGTACTTC
TRBJ2-7	TRBV29-1	NA	NA	CSAFGGSYEQYF	TGCAGCGCGTTCGGGGGATCCTACGAGCAGTACTTC
TRBJ1-2	TRBV5-1	NA	NA	CASSLTGTVVWGYTF	TGCGCCAGCAGCTTAACCGGGACGGTAGTATGGGGCTACACCTTC
TRBJ2-2	TRBV12-3/TRBV12-4	NA	NA	CASSFSAPTGELFF	TGTGCCAGCAGTTTCTCGGCCCCAACCGGGGAGCTGTTTTTT
TRBJ2-6	TRBV27	NA	NA	CASMGQLATSGANVLTF	TGTGCCAGCATGGGGCAGTTAGCCACCTCTGGGGCCAACGTCCTGACTTTC
TRBJ2-3	TRBV4-3	NA	NA	CASSQGGPGPDTQYF	TGCGCCAGCAGCCAAGGGGGTCCCGGACCAGATACGCAGTATTTT
TRBJ1-2	TRBV6-6	NA	NA	CASINSGGYTF	TGTGCCAGCATCAACTCAGGCGGCTACACCTTC
TRBJ2-3	TRBV9	NA	NA	CASSASQTSTDTQYF	TGTGCCAGCAGCGCGAGTCAGACTAGCACAGATACGCAGTATTTT
TRBJ1-5	TRBV19	TRBD1	NA	CASSSSGQGRQPQHF	TGTGCCAGTAGTTCCTCTGGACAGGGCAGGCAGCCCCAGCATTTT
TRBJ1-4	TRBV30	NA	NA	CAWSGRVYEKLFF	TGTGCCTGGAGTGGCAGGGTATATGAAAAACTGTTTTTT
TRBJ2-7	TRBV20-1	NA	NA	CSATYSTGLYEQYF	TGCAGTGCTACCTACTCGACAGGTCTCTACGAGCAGTACTTC
TRBJ1-6	TRBV6-5	TRBD1	NA	CASKYTDRGRSPLHF	TGTGCCAGCAAGTACACGGACAGGGGCCGGTCACCCCTCCACTTT
TRBJ2-1	TRBV4-1	TRBD1	NA	CASSQMSGTGTYNEQFF	TGCGCCAGCAGCCAAATGTCCGGGACAGGGACCTACAATGAGCAGTTCTTC
TRBJ1-5	TRBV4-2	TRBD1	few	CASSQDRAAGGQPQHF	TGTGCCAGCAGCCAAGATAGGGCGGCAGGGGGTCAGCCCCAGCATTTT
TRBJ2-4	TRBV30	NA	NA	CAWSLDRLKNIQYF	TGTGCCTGGAGTCTCGACAGGTTAAAAAACATTCAGTACTTC
TRBJ2-3	TRBV30	TRBD1	NA	CAWGQGAGADTQYF	TGTGCCTGGGGACAGGGCGCCGGGGCAGATACGCAGTATTTT
TRBJ2-2	TRBV27	NA	NA	CASSLGLVTSGTGELFF	TGTGCCAGCAGTTTAGGACTCGTAACCAGCGGCACCGGGGAGCTGTTTTTT
TRBJ2-7	TRBV15	NA	NA	CATSRYRAEQYF	TGTGCCACCAGCAGATACAGGGCCGAGCAGTACTTC
TRBJ2-2	TRBV29-1	NA	NA	CSVGGYDTGELFF	TGCAGCGTGGGGGGTTATGACACCGGGGAGCTGTTTTTT
TRBJ2-4	TRBV20-1	NA	NA	CSAPTQAKNIQYF	TGCAGTGCCCCGACCCAAGCCAAAAACATTCAGTACTTC
TRBJ1-6	TRBV5-1	NA	once	CASSADGRSYNSPLHF	TGCGCCAGCAGCGCGGACGGCCGCTCCTATAATTCACCCCTCCACTTT
TRBJ1-3	TRBV2	NA	once	CASSFTGNTIYF	TGTGCCAGCAGTTTTACTGGAAACACCATATATTTT
TRBJ2-3	TRBV18	NA	few	CASSPRTDTQYF	TGTGCCAGCTCACCACGCACAGATACGCAGTATTTT
TRBJ1-1	TRBV20-1	NA	NA	CSARDFGTEAFF	TGCAGTGCTAGAGATTTCGGCACTGAAGCTTTCTTT
TRBJ2-5	TRBV3-1	TRBD2	NA	CASSHGGGEETQYF	TGTGCCAGCAGCCATGGCGGGGGGGAAGAGACCCAGTACTTC
TRBJ1-5	TRBV29-1	TRBD1	NA	CSVGQGAGQPQHF	TGCAGCGTCGGACAGGGGGCCGGACAGCCCCAGCATTTT
TRBJ1-1	TRBV20-1	NA	NA	CSASYRTEAFF	TGCAGTGCTAGTTACCGCACTGAAGCTTTCTTT
TRBJ2-1	TRBV11-3	TRBD2	once	CASSPRAGERNNEQFF	TGTGCCAGCAGCCCGAGAGCGGGGGAGCGTAACAATGAGCAGTTCTTC
TRBJ1-1	TRBV7-2	NA	once	CASSLAGGRTEAFF	TGTGCCAGCAGCTTAGCAGGGGGTCGAACTGAAGCTTTCTTT
TRBJ2-3	TRBV12-5	NA	NA	CASGLEGVSTDTQYF	TGTGCTAGTGGTTTAGAGGGTGTAAGCACAGATACGCAGTATTTT
TRBJ1-1	TRBV6-6	NA	NA	CASIRPASPNTEAFF	TGTGCCAGCATCAGACCAGCCTCCCCGAACACTGAAGCTTTCTTT
TRBJ1-2	TRBV29-1	NA	NA	CSVRPRTEDGYTF	TGCAGCGTACGTCCCAGGACAGAGGATGGCTACACCTTC
TRBJ1-4	TRBV30	TRBD1	NA	CAWRIQGGREKLFF	TGTGCCTGGAGAATACAGGGGGGCCGGGAAAAACTGTTTTTT
TRBJ2-1	TRBV6-2/TRBV6-3	NA	NA	CASSFNPPGTEKFF	TGTGCCAGCAGCTTCAACCCCCCCGGGACCGAGAAGTTCTTC
TRBJ1-2	TRBV20-1	TRBD1	NA	CSAKDRGPYGYTF	TGCAGTGCGAAGGACAGGGGCCCTTATGGCTACACCTTC
TRBJ1-1	TRBV28	TRBD1	NA	CASSSLRQGSDRDTEAFF	TGTGCCAGCAGTTCCCTACGACAGGGAAGTGACAGGGACACTGAAGCTTTCTTT